In its sample, the clone carrying this T cell receptor beta chain was seen a few times. The CDR3 has 15 amino acids. V was pared by 2 bases and J by 2 bases, with 12 bases between. CDR1 is SGHTA, CDR2 FQGTGA, per germline. This specimen comes from a study of tissue T cells after allogeneic stem cell transplantation. The repertoire was sequenced with immunoSEQ multiplex PCR; TCRdb's copy has only in-frame clones and lacks some. This table holds roughly 1,200 clones, around 70% found once. This TCR was recovered from a male patient at least 60 years old with steroid-refractory graft-versus-host disease after an allogeneic stem cell transplant. Some T cells may be provided by the graft donor. The sequences come from skin, collected at autopsy. V is TRBV7-3 and J is TRBJ1-2; D may be TRBD1 (5 bases). The CDR3 DNA is TGTGCCAGCAGCTTAGGGGCAGGGATCAACTATGGCTACACCTTC. Translation: CASSLGAGINYGYTF.